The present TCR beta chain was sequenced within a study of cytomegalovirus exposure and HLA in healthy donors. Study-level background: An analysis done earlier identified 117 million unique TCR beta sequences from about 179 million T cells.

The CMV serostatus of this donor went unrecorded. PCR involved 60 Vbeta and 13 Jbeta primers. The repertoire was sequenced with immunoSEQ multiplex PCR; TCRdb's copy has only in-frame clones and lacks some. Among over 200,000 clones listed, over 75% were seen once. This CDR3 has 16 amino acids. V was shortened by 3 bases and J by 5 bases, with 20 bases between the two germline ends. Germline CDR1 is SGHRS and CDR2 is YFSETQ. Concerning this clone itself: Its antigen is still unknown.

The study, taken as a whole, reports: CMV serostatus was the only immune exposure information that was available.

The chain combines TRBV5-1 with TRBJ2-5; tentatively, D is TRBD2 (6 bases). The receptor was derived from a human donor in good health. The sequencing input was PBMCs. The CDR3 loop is CASSYSSGTSGETQYF. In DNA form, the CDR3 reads TGCGCCAGCAGCTACTCCTCCGGGACTTCGGGGGAGACCCAGTACTTC.